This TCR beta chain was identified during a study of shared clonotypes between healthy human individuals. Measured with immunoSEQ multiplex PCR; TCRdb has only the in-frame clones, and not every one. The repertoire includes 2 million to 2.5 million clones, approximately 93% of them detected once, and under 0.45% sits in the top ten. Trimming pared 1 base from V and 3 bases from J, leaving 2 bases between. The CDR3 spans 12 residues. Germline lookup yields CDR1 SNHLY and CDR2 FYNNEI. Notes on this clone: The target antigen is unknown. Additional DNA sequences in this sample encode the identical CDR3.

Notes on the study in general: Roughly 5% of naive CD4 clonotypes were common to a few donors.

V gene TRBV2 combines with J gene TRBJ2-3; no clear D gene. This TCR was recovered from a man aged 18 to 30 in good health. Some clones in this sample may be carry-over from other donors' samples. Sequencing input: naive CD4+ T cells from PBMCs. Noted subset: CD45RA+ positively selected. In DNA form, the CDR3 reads TGTGCCAGCAGTGAAGGGACAGATACGCAGTATTTT. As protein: CASSEGTDTQYF.